This T cell receptor (beta chain) is drawn from a study of Ad26.COV2.S vaccination and SARS-CoV-2 variants. In the study overall: The donor participated in the COV1001 trial, in its Ad26.COV2.S arm. Findings of the study overall: It was reported that spike-specific CD8+ and CD4+ T cell responses were substantially broad after vaccination. Vaccine recipients showed a spike-specific TCR breadth that was higher than in placebo recipients.

On this clone: Its specificity is not known.

This table comes from immunoSEQ multiplex PCR, and its TCRdb copy is limited to in-frame clones, with some not included. The table includes about 410,000 clones, 70% to 90% detected once. Noted treatment: some 20 received Ad26.COV2.S at low or high dose, single or two shots; several received placebo; per-sample allocation not given. Repertoires come from day 63 after the first vaccine or placebo injection. Within Boston, the person who donated was an adult of 18-55 years. This CDR3 contains 13 residues. V was pared by 4 bases and J by 5 bases, with 8 bases between. Germline V gives CDR1 SEHNR, CDR2 FQNEAQ (reference sequence).

The sequenced sample was peripheral blood, obtained in a trial of Ad26.COV2.S vaccine versus placebo. The rearrangement uses TRBV7-9 and TRBJ1-4; D gene unclear. This clonotype was obtained from a person aged 18-65 years who received the Ad26.COV2.S COVID-19 vaccine or a placebo. CDR3 protein: CASSSPGNEKLFF. The CDR3 bases are TGTGCCAGCAGCTCGCCGGGGAATGAAAAACTGTTTTTT.